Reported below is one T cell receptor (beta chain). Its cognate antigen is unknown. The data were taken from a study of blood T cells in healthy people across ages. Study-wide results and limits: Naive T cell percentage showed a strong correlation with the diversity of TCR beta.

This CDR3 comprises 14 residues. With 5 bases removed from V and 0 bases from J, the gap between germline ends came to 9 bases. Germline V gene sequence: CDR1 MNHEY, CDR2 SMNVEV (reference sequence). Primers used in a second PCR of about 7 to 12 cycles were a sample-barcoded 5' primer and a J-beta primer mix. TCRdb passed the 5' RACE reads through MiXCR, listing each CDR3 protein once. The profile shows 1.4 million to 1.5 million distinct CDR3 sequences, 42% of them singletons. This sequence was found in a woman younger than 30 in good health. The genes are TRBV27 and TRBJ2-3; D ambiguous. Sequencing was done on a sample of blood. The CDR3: CASSRTRSTDTQYF. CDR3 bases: TGTGCCAGCAGTAGGACCCGAAGCACAGATACGCAGTATTTT.